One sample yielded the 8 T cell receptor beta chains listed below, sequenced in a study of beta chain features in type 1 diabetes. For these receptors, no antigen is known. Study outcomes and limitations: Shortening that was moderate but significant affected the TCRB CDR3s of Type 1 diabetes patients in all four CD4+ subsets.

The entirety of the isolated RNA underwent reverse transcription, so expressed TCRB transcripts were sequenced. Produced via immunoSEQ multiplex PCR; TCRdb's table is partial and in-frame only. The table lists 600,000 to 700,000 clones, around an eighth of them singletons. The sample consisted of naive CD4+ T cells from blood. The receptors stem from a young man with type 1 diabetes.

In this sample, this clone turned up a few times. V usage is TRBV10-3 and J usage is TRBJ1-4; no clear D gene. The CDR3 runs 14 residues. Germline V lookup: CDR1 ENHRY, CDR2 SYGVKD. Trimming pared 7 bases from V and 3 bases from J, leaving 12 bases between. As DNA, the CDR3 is TGTGCCATCAAGGGTGATCGGGCTAATGAAAAACTGTTTTTT. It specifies CAIKGDRANEKLFF.

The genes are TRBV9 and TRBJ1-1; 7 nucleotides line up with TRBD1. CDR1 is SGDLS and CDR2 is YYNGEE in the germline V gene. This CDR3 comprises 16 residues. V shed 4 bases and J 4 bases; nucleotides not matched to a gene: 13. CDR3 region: CASSSGRDSNPTEAFF. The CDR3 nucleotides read TGTGCCAGCAGCTCCGGCCGGGACAGCAACCCCACTGAAGCTTTCTTT.

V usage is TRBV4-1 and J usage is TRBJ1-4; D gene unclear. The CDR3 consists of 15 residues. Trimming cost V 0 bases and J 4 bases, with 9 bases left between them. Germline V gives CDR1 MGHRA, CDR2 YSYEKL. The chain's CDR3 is CASSQDRLGNEKLFF. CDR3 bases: TGCGCCAGCAGCCAAGATCGACTTGGTAATGAAAAACTGTTTTTT.

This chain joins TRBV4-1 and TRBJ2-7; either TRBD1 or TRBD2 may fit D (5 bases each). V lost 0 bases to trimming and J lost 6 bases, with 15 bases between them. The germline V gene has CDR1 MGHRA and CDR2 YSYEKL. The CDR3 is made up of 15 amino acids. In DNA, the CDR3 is TGCGCCAGCAGCCAAGAGGGCCGTGGGACCTCCGAGCAGTACTTC. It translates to CASSQEGRGTSEQYF.

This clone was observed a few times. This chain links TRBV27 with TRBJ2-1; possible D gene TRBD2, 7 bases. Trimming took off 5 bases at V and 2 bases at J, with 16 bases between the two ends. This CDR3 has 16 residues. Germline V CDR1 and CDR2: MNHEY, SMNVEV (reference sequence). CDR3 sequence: CASSPRGGGAYNEQFF. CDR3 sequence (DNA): TGTGCCAGCAGTCCCCGAGGGGGGGGAGCCTACAATGAGCAGTTCTTC.

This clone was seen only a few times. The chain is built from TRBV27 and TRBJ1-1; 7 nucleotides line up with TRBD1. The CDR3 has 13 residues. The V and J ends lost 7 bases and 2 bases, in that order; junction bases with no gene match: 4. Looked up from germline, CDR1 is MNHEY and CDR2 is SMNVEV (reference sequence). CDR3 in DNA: TGTGCCAGCACCGGGACAGTAAACACTGAAGCTTTCTTT. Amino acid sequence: CASTGTVNTEAFF.

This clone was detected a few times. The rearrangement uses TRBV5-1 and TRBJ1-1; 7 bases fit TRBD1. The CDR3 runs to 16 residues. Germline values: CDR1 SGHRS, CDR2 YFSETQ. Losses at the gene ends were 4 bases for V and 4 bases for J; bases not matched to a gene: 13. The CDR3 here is CASSPVLDRAGTEAFF. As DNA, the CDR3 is TGCGCCAGCAGCCCTGTCCTTGACAGGGCTGGCACTGAAGCTTTCTTT. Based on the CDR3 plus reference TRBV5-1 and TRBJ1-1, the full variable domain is KAGVTQTPRYLIKTRGQQVTLSCSPISGHRSVSWYQQTPGQGLQFLFEYFSETQRNKGNFPGRFSGRQFSNSRSEMNVSTLELGDSALYLCASSPVLDRAGTEAFFGQGTRLTVV.

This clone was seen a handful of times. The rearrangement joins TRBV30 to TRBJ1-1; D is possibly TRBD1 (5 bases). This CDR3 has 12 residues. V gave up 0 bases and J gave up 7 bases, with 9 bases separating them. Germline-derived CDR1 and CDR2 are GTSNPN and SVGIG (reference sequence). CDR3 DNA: TGTGCCTGGAGTGTAACAGGATATGAAGCTTTCTTT. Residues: CAWSVTGYEAFF.